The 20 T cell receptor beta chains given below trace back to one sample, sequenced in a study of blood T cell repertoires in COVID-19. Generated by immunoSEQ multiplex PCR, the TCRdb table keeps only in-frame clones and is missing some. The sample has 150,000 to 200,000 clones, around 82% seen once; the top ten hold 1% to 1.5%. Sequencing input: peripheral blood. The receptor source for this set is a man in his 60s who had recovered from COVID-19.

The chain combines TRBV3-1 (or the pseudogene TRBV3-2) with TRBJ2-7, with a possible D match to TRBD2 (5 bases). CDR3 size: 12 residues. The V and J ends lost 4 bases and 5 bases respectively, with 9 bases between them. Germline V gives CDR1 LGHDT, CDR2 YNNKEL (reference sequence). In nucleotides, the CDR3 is TGTGCCAGCAGCCGAATGGAGGACGAGCAGTACTTC. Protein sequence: CASSRMEDEQYF.

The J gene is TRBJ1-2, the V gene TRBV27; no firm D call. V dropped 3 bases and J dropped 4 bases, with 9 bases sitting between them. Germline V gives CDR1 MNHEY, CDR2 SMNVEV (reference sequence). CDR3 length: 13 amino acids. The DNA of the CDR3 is TGTGCCAGCAGTTTGTTCCGGGGCTATGGCTACACCTTC. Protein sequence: CASSLFRGYGYTF.

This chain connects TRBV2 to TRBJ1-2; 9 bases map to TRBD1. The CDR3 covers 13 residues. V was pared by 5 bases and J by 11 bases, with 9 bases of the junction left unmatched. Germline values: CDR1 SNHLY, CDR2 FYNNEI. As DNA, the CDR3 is TGTGCCAGCAGTTTGTGGACAGGGGACCGATACACCTTC. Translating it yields CASSLWTGDRYTF.

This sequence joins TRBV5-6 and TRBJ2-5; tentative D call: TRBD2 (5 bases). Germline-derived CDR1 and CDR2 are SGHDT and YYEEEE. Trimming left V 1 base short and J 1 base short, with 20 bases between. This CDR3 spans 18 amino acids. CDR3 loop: CASSLKIGLANPQETQYF. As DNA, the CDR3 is TGTGCCAGCAGCTTGAAAATTGGCTTAGCGAATCCCCAAGAGACCCAGTACTTC.

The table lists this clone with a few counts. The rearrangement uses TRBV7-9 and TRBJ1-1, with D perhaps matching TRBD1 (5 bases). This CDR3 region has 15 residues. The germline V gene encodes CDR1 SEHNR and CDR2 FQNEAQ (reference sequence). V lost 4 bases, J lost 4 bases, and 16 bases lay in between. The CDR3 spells CASSSSQGGSTEAFF. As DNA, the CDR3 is TGTGCCAGCAGCTCGAGCCAGGGTGGTAGCACTGAAGCTTTCTTT.

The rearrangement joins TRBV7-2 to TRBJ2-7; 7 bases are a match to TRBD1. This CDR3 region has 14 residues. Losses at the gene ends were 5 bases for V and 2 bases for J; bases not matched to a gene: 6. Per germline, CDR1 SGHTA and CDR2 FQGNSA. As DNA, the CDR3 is TGTGCCAGCAGCCTCCCGGACAGGCCCTACGAGCAGTACTTC. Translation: CASSLPDRPYEQYF. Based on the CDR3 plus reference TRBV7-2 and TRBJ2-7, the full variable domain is GAGVSQSPSNKVTEKGKDVELRCDPISGHTALYWYRQSLGQGLEFLIYFQGNSAPDKSGLPSDRFSAERTGGSVSTLTIQRTQQEDSAVYLCASSLPDRPYEQYFGPGTRLTVT.

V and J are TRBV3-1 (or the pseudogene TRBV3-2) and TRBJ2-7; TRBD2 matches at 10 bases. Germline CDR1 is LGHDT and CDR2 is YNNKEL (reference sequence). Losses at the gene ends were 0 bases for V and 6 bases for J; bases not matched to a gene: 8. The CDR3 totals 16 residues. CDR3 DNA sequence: TGTGCCAGCAGCCAAGATGATGGAGCGGGGGGGCTCGAGCAGTACTTC. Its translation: CASSQDDGAGGLEQYF.

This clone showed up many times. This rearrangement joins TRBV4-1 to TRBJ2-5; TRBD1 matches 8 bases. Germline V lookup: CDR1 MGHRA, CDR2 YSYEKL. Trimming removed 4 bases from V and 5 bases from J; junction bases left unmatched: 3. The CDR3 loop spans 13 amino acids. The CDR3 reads CASSPGGQETQYF. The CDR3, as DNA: TGCGCCAGCAGCCCAGGGGGCCAGGAGACCCAGTACTTC.

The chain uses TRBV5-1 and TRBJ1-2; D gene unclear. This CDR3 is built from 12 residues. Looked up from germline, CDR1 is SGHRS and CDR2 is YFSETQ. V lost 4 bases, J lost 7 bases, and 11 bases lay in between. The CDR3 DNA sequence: TGCGCCAGCAGCACCTCCCACAGTGGCTACACCTTC. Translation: CASSTSHSGYTF.

The CDR3 spells CASSLGPEAFF. Here the CDR3 DNA reads TGTGCCAGCAGTTTGGGGCCTGAAGCTTTCTTT. This rearrangement joins TRBV12-3 or TRBV12-4 to TRBJ1-1, with D possibly being TRBD1 (5 bases). CDR3 length: 11 amino acids. V shed 3 bases and J shed 6 bases, with 5 bases lying between them.

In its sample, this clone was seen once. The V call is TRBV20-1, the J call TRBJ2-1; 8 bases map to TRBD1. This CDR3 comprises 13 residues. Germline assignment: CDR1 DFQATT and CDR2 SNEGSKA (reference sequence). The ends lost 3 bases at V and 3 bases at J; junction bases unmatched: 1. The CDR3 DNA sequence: TGCAGTGCTAGTGGACAGGGCTACAATGAGCAGTTCTTC. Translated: CSASGQGYNEQFF.

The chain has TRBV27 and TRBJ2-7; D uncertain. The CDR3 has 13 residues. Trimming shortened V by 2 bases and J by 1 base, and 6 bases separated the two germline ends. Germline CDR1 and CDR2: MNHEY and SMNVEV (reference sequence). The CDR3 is CASSLVVSYEQYF. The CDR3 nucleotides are TGTGCCAGCAGTTTAGTCGTTTCCTACGAGCAGTACTTC.

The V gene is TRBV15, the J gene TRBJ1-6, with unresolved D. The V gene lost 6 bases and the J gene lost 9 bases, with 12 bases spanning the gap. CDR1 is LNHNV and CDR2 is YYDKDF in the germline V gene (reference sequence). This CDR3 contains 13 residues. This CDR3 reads CATSGGGGSPLHF. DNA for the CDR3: TGTGCCACCAGTGGAGGTGGTGGTTCACCCCTCCACTTT.

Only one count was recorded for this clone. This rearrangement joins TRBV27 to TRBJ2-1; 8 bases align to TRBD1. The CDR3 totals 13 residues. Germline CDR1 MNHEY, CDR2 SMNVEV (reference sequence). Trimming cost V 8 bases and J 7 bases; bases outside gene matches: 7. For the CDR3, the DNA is TGTGCCAGCGGGGACAGGAGGGGTAATGAGCAGTTCTTC. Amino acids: CASGDRRGNEQFF.

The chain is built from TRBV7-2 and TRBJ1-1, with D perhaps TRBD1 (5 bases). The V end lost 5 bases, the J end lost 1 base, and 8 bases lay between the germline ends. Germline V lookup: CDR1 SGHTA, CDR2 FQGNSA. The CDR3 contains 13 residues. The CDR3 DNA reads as TGTGCCAGCAGCCGGACACCGAACACTGAAGCTTTCTTT. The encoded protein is CASSRTPNTEAFF.

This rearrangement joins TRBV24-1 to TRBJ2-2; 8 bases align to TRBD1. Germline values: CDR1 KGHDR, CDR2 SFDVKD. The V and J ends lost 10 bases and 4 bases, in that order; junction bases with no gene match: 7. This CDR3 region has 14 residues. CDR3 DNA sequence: TGTGCCACTGCTAAACAGGGGGGCACCGGGGAGCTGTTTTTT. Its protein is CATAKQGGTGELFF.

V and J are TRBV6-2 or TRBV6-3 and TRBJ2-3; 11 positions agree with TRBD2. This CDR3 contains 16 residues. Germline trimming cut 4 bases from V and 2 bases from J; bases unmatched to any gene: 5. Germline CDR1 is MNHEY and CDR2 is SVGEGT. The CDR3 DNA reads TGTGCCAGCAGTTCCTGGGGACTAGCGGCCACAGATACGCAGTATTTT. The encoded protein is CASSSWGLAATDTQYF.

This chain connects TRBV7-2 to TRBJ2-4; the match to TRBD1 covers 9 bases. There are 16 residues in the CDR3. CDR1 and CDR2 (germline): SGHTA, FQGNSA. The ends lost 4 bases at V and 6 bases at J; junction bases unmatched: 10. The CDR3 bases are TGTGCCAGCAGCTCGGAAACTGGGACAGGGAGAAACATTCAGTACTTC. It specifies CASSSETGTGRNIQYF. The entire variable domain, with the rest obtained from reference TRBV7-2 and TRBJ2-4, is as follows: GAGVSQSPSNKVTEKGKDVELRCDPISGHTALYWYRQSLGQGLEFLIYFQGNSAPDKSGLPSDRFSAERTGGSVSTLTIQRTQQEDSAVYLCASSSETGTGRNIQYFGAGTRLSVL.

CDR3 amino acids: CASSQEGVTQYF. DNA for the CDR3: TGTGCCAGCAGCCAGGAGGGAGTGACGCAGTATTTT. The chain is built from TRBV7-8 and TRBJ2-3, with TRBD2 as a possible D gene (6 bases). Trimming pared 5 bases from V and 9 bases from J, leaving 12 bases between. The CDR3 extends over 12 amino acids. Germline values: CDR1 SGHVS, CDR2 FQNEAQ.

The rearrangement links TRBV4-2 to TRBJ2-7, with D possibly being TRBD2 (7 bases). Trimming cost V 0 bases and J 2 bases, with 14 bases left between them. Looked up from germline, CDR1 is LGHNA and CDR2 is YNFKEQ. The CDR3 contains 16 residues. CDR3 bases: TGTGCCAGCAGCCAAGATCTCGAGGGGGGGCCCTACGAGCAGTACTTC. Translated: CASSQDLEGGPYEQYF.